This is a list of T cell receptor beta chains from one sample in a study of blood T cell repertoires in COVID-19. This table comes from immunoSEQ multiplex PCR, and its TCRdb copy is limited to in-frame clones, with some not included. The profile shows about 260,000 clones, about 86% of them singletons. Sequencing used peripheral blood. These receptors originate from a young man with active or convalescent COVID-19. Each CDR3 is given with its conserved first and last residue. Fields, in order: J gene, D gene, clone size, V gene, CDR3 length, CDR3 protein, CDR3 DNA. D genes are given only for firm matches. The size field is filled for only some rows; it gives once, few, many or a size class.

>TRBJ1-1|NA|once|TRBV11-2|16
CASSLVAGQMNTEAFF
TGTGCCAGCAGCTTAGTAGCGGGTCAGATGAACACTGAAGCTTTCTTT
>TRBJ1-5|NA|NA|TRBV6-5|14
CASSPTYSNQPQHF
TGTGCCAGCAGTCCCACCTATAGCAATCAGCCCCAGCATTTT
>TRBJ2-5|TRBD1|NA|TRBV23-1|17
CASSPKKGQGEEETQYF
TGCGCCAGCAGTCCCAAGAAGGGACAGGGGGAGGAAGAGACCCAGTACTTC
>TRBJ2-1|TRBD2|NA|TRBV5-4|15
CASSLAGGLYNEQFF
TGTGCCAGCAGCTTAGCGGGGGGGCTGTACAATGAGCAGTTCTTC
>TRBJ1-2|NA|NA|TRBV9|11
CASSDPRGYTF
TGTGCCAGCAGCGACCCTCGGGGCTACACCTTC
>TRBJ2-7|NA|NA|TRBV6-2/TRBV6-3|17
CASSYSNPGDMAYEQYF
TGTGCCAGCAGTTACTCGAATCCGGGAGACATGGCCTACGAGCAGTACTTC
>TRBJ1-6|NA|NA|TRBV7-2|14
CASSLFMEVSPLHF
TGTGCCAGCAGCTTATTTATGGAGGTTTCACCCCTCCACTTT
>TRBJ2-1|NA|once|TRBV27|12
CASSLGGWEQFF
TGTGCCAGCAGTCTTGGGGGCTGGGAGCAGTTCTTC
>TRBJ2-5|TRBD2|NA|TRBV4-3|17
CASSPTTSGGSQETQYF
TGCGCCAGCAGCCCAACGACTAGCGGGGGGTCACAAGAGACCCAGTACTTC
>TRBJ2-1|TRBD2|NA|TRBV2|16
CASRDPIAGGYNEQFF
TGTGCCAGCAGAGACCCAATAGCGGGGGGATACAATGAGCAGTTCTTC
>TRBJ1-5|TRBD1|once|TRBV29-1|13
CSVSGTGDQPQHF
TGCAGCGTCTCCGGGACAGGGGATCAGCCCCAGCATTTT
>TRBJ2-1|NA|NA|TRBV11-3|15
CASSLPAGKDNEQFF
TGTGCCAGCAGCTTGCCAGCCGGGAAGGACAATGAGCAGTTCTTC
>TRBJ2-7|NA|NA|TRBV15|16
CATSLYPDRIGSEQYF
TGTGCCACCAGCCTGTACCCTGACAGGATTGGTTCCGAGCAGTACTTC
>TRBJ2-7|TRBD2|NA|TRBV27|14
CASSSSGGRDEQYF
TGTGCCAGCAGTTCTAGCGGGGGGAGGGACGAGCAGTACTTC
>TRBJ2-2|NA|NA|TRBV7-8|15
CASSLQAGQTGELFF
TGTGCCAGCAGCCTTCAAGCGGGCCAAACCGGGGAGCTGTTTTTT
>TRBJ1-4|NA|NA|TRBV7-9|16
CASSPRRQATNEKLFF
TGTGCCAGCAGCCCCCGGCGACAAGCAACTAATGAAAAACTGTTTTTT
>TRBJ1-1|TRBD1|NA|TRBV4-3|14
CASSRTSGGTEAFF
TGCGCCAGCAGCCGGACTTCAGGGGGCACTGAAGCTTTCTTT
>TRBJ2-7|NA|NA|TRBV27|13
CASSPGQNHEQYF
TGTGCCAGCAGCCCTGGACAAAACCACGAGCAGTACTTC
>TRBJ2-7|TRBD1|few|TRBV7-6|15
CASSYRQGPTYEQYF
TGTGCCAGCAGCTATAGACAGGGGCCGACCTACGAGCAGTACTTC
>TRBJ2-7|TRBD1|once|TRBV10-2|18
CASRSRDRETKSSYEQYF
TGCGCCAGCAGGAGCCGGGACAGGGAGACAAAAAGCTCCTACGAGCAGTACTTC
>TRBJ1-2|NA|NA|TRBV27|14
CASSIGASRFGYTF
TGTGCCAGCAGTATAGGGGCCAGTCGGTTTGGCTACACCTTC
>TRBJ1-6|NA|NA|TRBV11-2|15
CASSLVLGRDSPLHF
TGTGCCAGCAGCTTAGTGCTGGGGCGCGACTCACCCCTCCACTTT
>TRBJ2-2|TRBD2|few|TRBV2|15
CASSAQAGGLSELFF
TGTGCCAGCAGTGCGCAGGCGGGGGGGCTAAGTGAGCTGTTTTTT
>TRBJ2-7|NA|NA|TRBV5-1|15
CASSLGAGWIDEQYF
TGCGCCAGCAGCTTGGGCGCAGGGTGGATCGACGAGCAGTACTTC
>TRBJ1-2|NA|NA|TRBV5-6|15
CASRARGLLNYGYTF
TGTGCCAGCAGGGCGCGGGGGCTGTTGAACTATGGCTACACCTTC
>TRBJ2-1|NA|NA|TRBV19|13
CATRRELHNEQFF
TGTGCCACCCGGAGGGAGCTGCACAATGAGCAGTTCTTC
>TRBJ1-1|NA|NA|TRBV2|10
CASSELAAFF
TGTGCCAGCAGTGAACTAGCGGCTTTCTTT
>TRBJ2-7|NA|NA|TRBV27|14
CASSPDYPLREQYF
TGTGCCAGCAGTCCGGACTACCCCCTGAGGGAGCAGTACTTC
>TRBJ2-5|TRBD2|NA|TRBV3-1/TRBV3-2|16
CASSRRSTSGEETQYF
TGTGCCAGCAGCCGCCGGTCGACTAGCGGGGAAGAGACCCAGTACTTC
>TRBJ2-1|NA|NA|TRBV11-3|13
CASSPGQYNEQFF
TGTGCCAGCAGCCCGGGTCAATACAATGAGCAGTTCTTC
>TRBJ1-5|NA|NA|TRBV7-9|15
CASSPGGVGNQPQHF
TGTGCCAGCAGCCCGGGGGGAGTTGGCAATCAGCCCCAGCATTTT
>TRBJ2-7|NA|NA|TRBV5-6|13
CASSLDSSNEQYF
TGTGCCAGCAGCTTAGACTCCAGCAACGAGCAGTACTTC
>TRBJ2-1|NA|few|TRBV25-1|13
CALSGAGDNEQFF
TGTGCCCTTTCAGGGGCAGGGGACAATGAGCAGTTCTTC
>TRBJ2-3|TRBD2|NA|TRBV11-2|19
CASSRTSGGASSGTDTQYF
TGTGCCAGCAGCCGAACTAGCGGGGGGGCCAGCTCCGGCACAGATACGCAGTATTTT
>TRBJ1-5|NA|NA|TRBV11-2|14
CASSLDPRDKPQHF
TGTGCCAGCAGCTTAGATCCCAGGGATAAGCCCCAGCATTTT
>TRBJ1-1|NA|once|TRBV27|14
CASSPYQGGVRAFF
TGTGCCAGCAGTCCGTACCAAGGGGGAGTGAGGGCTTTCTTT
>TRBJ1-2|TRBD1|NA|TRBV30|14
CACSGQGVTYGYTF
TGTGCCTGCTCTGGGCAGGGGGTGACCTATGGCTACACCTTC
>TRBJ1-2|TRBD1|NA|TRBV4-2|14
CASSQVVRGHGYTF
TGTGCCAGCAGCCAAGTTGTCAGGGGGCATGGCTACACCTTC
>TRBJ2-5|TRBD1|NA|TRBV6-5|15
CASSYSRTGQETQYF
TGTGCCAGCAGTTACTCCCGGACAGGCCAAGAGACCCAGTACTTC
>TRBJ1-2|NA|NA|TRBV4-2|14
CASSQRKANYGYTF
TGTGCCAGCAGCCAGAGAAAAGCTAACTATGGCTACACCTTC
>TRBJ1-1|NA|NA|TRBV4-3|14
CASSQDRGRTEAFF
TGCGCCAGCAGCCAAGATCGGGGTAGGACTGAAGCTTTCTTT
>TRBJ2-7|TRBD1|NA|TRBV19|14
CATGGQGASYEQYF
TGTGCCACCGGGGGACAGGGGGCTTCCTACGAGCAGTACTTC
>TRBJ2-5|TRBD1|NA|TRBV23-1|13
CASTKGALGTQYF
TGCGCCAGCACAAAGGGGGCTTTAGGGACCCAGTACTTC
>TRBJ1-5|NA|NA|TRBV24-1|14
CATSEGQGDQPQHF
TGTGCCACCAGTGAAGGGCAGGGCGATCAGCCCCAGCATTTT
>TRBJ2-7|TRBD2|NA|TRBV18|15
CASSRGGTNEYEQYF
TGTGCCAGCTCCCGCGGAGGGACTAATGAATACGAGCAGTACTTC
>TRBJ1-2|TRBD1|NA|TRBV18|15
CASSPRRQGTNGYTF
TGTGCCAGCTCACCGCGGCGACAGGGGACAAATGGCTACACCTTC
>TRBJ1-6|NA|NA|TRBV30|13
CAWSEDFYSPLHF
TGTGCCTGGAGTGAGGACTTTTATTCACCCCTCCACTTT
>TRBJ1-4|TRBD1|few|TRBV19|14
CASRETGGGEKLFF
TGTGCCAGTAGGGAGACAGGGGGCGGTGAAAAACTGTTTTTT
>TRBJ2-7|NA|NA|TRBV5-1|17
CASSLVVRGPMYYEQYF
TGCGCCAGCAGCTTGGTAGTGCGGGGGCCCATGTACTACGAGCAGTACTTC
>TRBJ2-1|TRBD2|NA|TRBV2|15
CASRPGLEQYNEQFF
TGTGCCAGCAGGCCTGGACTAGAACAATACAATGAGCAGTTCTTC
>TRBJ1-1|TRBD1|NA|TRBV6-6|15
CASSRETGTGTEAFF
TGTGCCAGCAGTCGAGAGACAGGGACCGGCACTGAAGCTTTCTTT
>TRBJ2-1|TRBD1|NA|TRBV3-1/TRBV3-2|12
CASSRTGAEQFF
TGTGCCAGCAGCCGGACAGGAGCGGAGCAGTTCTTC
>TRBJ2-2|NA|NA|TRBV21-1|19
CASSKDSASGGRLTGELFF
TGTGCCAGCAGCAAAGATTCCGCTAGCGGGGGAAGGCTCACCGGGGAGCTGTTTTTT
>TRBJ1-6|NA|NA|TRBV5-6|16
CASSLEPGHKSSPLHF
TGTGCCAGCAGCTTGGAGCCGGGACATAAGAGTTCACCCCTCCACTTT
>TRBJ2-2|TRBD1|NA|TRBV6-2/TRBV6-3|15
CASSSGGLGTGELFF
TGTGCCAGCAGCTCAGGGGGCCTGGGCACCGGGGAGCTGTTTTTT